Listed below are T cell receptor beta chains from one sample, sequenced in a study of T cells after yellow fever vaccination. From the 5' RACE reads, TCRdb called clonotypes with MiXCR, one entry per CDR3 protein. The table has 200,000 to 250,000 distinct CDR3 sequences, less than 9% seen once. Sequences were derived from CD4+ T cells sorted from PBMCs, sampled 15 days after the yellow fever booster vaccination. These receptors came from a man aged 25-40 years who received the YFV17D yellow fever vaccine. Each CDR3 is given with its conserved first and last residue. The order of the fields is V gene, J gene, D gene, clone size, CDR3 protein, CDR3 DNA. D genes are given only for firm matches. The size entry is marked missing in some rows and otherwise reads once, few, many or a size class.

TRBV7-9,TRBJ1-1,.,many,CASSVGNTEAFF,TGTGCCAGCAGCGTAGGGAACACTGAAGCTTTCTTT
TRBV20-1,TRBJ2-1,.,many,CSARSTRAPHNEQFF,TGCAGTGCTAGGTCGACTAGGGCCCCTCACAATGAGCAGTTCTTC
TRBV20-1,TRBJ2-1,.,.,CSAREEQFF,TGCAGTGCTCGGGAGGAGCAGTTCTTC
TRBV11-1,TRBJ2-7,.,many,CASSVGGASYELYF,TGTGCCAGCAGCGTAGGGGGGGCCTCCTACGAGCTGTACTTC
TRBV7-2,TRBJ2-3,TRBD2,many,CASQKGLAGGTDTQYF,TGTGCCAGTCAAAAGGGACTAGCGGGAGGTACAGATACGCAGTATTTT
TRBV19,TRBJ1-2,TRBD1,few,CASSRDRGNYGYTF,TGTGCCAGTAGCAGAGACAGGGGCAACTATGGCTACACCTTC
TRBV20-1,TRBJ2-5,.,many,CSARVKVETQYF,TGCAGTGCTAGAGTGAAGGTAGAGACCCAGTACTTC
TRBV12-5,TRBJ2-7,.,many,CASAQAGPYEQYF,TGTGCTAGTGCTCAAGCGGGCCCCTACGAGCAGTACTTC
TRBV20-1,TRBJ1-1,.,many,CSASNPGRNTEAFF,TGCAGTGCTAGTAACCCAGGGAGGAACACTGAAGCTTTCTTT
TRBV11-2,TRBJ2-7,TRBD2,.,CASSLRRASGRVPYEQYF,TGTGCCAGCAGCTTACGTCGGGCTAGCGGGAGGGTCCCCTACGAGCAGTACTTC
TRBV5-1,TRBJ1-2,.,few,CASSLGPYGYTF,TGCGCCAGCAGCCTGGGCCCTTATGGCTACACCTTC
TRBV5-1,TRBJ2-5,.,few,CASSVEPGAWETQYF,TGCGCCAGCAGCGTGGAACCGGGAGCTTGGGAGACCCAGTACTTC
TRBV6-1,TRBJ2-2,.,few,CASSRLRGRANTGELFF,TGTGCCAGCAGTCGCCTGAGGGGCCGCGCGAACACCGGGGAGCTGTTTTTT
TRBV20-1,TRBJ2-5,.,.,CSASQSRLAYGTQYF,TGCAGTGCTAGCCAGAGCAGGCTAGCTTATGGGACCCAGTACTTC
TRBV7-2,TRBJ1-5,TRBD1,.,CASSTRTGQPQHF,TGTGCCAGCAGCACACGGACAGGGCAGCCCCAGCATTTT
TRBV19,TRBJ2-3,TRBD2,.,CASAPGTSGSSTDTQYF,TGTGCCAGTGCGCCCGGGACTAGCGGATCTAGCACAGATACGCAGTATTTT
TRBV20-1,TRBJ2-6,.,few,CSANTRGGGISGANVLTF,TGCAGTGCTAATACCCGAGGAGGGGGTATCTCTGGGGCCAACGTCCTGACTTTC
TRBV27,TRBJ2-2,.,few,CALPEGVELAGELFF,TGTGCCCTGCCGGAAGGAGTTGAGTTGGCCGGGGAGCTGTTTTTT
TRBV28,TRBJ2-3,TRBD1,many,CASNTYRGSTDTQYF,TGTGCCAGCAACACTTACAGGGGTAGCACAGATACGCAGTATTTT
TRBV2,TRBJ1-6,.,few,CASSERSEAPLHF,TGTGCCAGCAGTGAAAGATCGGAAGCACCCCTCCACTTT
TRBV12-5,TRBJ1-2,.,.,CASGSPPRVGYTF,TGTGCTAGTGGTTCTCCACCGCGGGTTGGCTACACCTTC
TRBV3-1,TRBJ2-3,.,.,CATSQVLLGVKSTDTQYF,TGTGCCACCAGCCAAGTGCTGCTAGGGGTGAAAAGCACAGATACGCAGTATTTT
TRBV5-1,TRBJ2-2,.,few,CASSQVPGNTGELFF,TGCGCCAGCAGCCAAGTGCCAGGGAACACCGGGGAGCTGTTTTTT
TRBV18,TRBJ2-1,.,few,CASSPFSGDTGYNEQFF,TGTGCCAGCTCACCATTTTCGGGAGACACCGGCTACAATGAGCAGTTCTTC
TRBV28,TRBJ2-7,.,few,CASSRQGPYEQYF,TGTGCCAGCTCCCGCCAGGGTCCCTACGAGCAGTACTTC
TRBV6-2/TRBV6-3,TRBJ2-5,.,.,CASRPYRDRGVRETQYF,TGTGCCAGCAGACCCTACAGGGACCGCGGAGTCCGAGAGACCCAGTACTTC
TRBV20-1,TRBJ2-5,.,few,CSSLPGSPQYF,TGCAGCTCCCTCCCGGGTTCGCCCCAGTACTTC
TRBV7-2,TRBJ2-7,.,few,CASSFSQGTYEQYF,TGTGCCAGCAGCTTCTCCCAGGGCACCTACGAGCAGTACTTC
TRBV12-3/TRBV12-4,TRBJ2-5,.,many,CASSWDRWGRQKYQETQYF,TGTGCCAGCAGTTGGGACCGCTGGGGCAGGCAGAAGTACCAAGAGACCCAGTACTTC
TRBV20-1,TRBJ2-2,.,.,CSAREPTAGKGTGELFF,TGCAGTGCTAGAGAACCTACTGCAGGGAAGGGGACCGGGGAGCTGTTTTTT
TRBV30,TRBJ1-3,.,few,CAWENGNTIYF,TGTGCCTGGGAAAACGGAAACACCATATATTTT
TRBV7-9,TRBJ1-5,.,many,CASSAGGEFQPQHF,TGTGCCAGCAGCGCCGGTGGGGAGTTCCAGCCCCAGCATTTT
TRBV18,TRBJ2-5,TRBD1,.,CASSPWDSQGETQYF,TGTGCCAGCTCACCTTGGGACAGCCAAGGAGAGACCCAGTACTTC
TRBV10-2,TRBJ2-7,TRBD1,.,CASSEPIGQGIYEQYF,TGCGCCAGCAGTGAGCCTATTGGACAGGGGATCTACGAGCAGTACTTC
TRBV7-9,TRBJ1-1,.,.,CASSLAYGDPEAFF,TGTGCCAGCAGCTTGGCTTACGGGGACCCTGAAGCTTTCTTT
TRBV19,TRBJ2-5,TRBD1,.,CASSFRDRAAEETQYF,TGTGCCAGTAGTTTTCGGGACAGGGCGGCGGAAGAGACCCAGTACTTC
TRBV9,TRBJ2-7,.,.,CASSEWAKWAVPRSSKNYEQYF,TGTGCCAGCAGCGAGTGGGCCAAGTGGGCCGTCCCAAGGTCTTCAAAGAACTACGAGCAGTACTTC
TRBV11-2,TRBJ1-2,.,.,CASSSTTALGYGYTF,TGTGCCAGCAGCTCAACGACTGCCTTAGGGTATGGCTACACCTTC
TRBV19,TRBJ1-4,.,few,CASSQATLINEKLFF,TGTGCCAGTAGTCAAGCGACACTGATTAATGAAAAACTGTTTTTT
TRBV28,TRBJ2-4,.,many,CASRPPGAKNIQYF,TGTGCCAGCAGACCCCCAGGTGCCAAAAACATTCAGTACTTC
TRBV5-1,TRBJ1-2,.,.,CASSLTSPNYGYTF,TGCGCCAGCAGCTTGACCTCACCTAACTATGGCTACACCTTC
TRBV20-1,TRBJ2-1,TRBD2,many,CSPEAGYGEQFF,TGCAGTCCCGAAGCGGGATATGGTGAGCAGTTCTTC
TRBV6-2/TRBV6-3,TRBJ2-7,.,few,CASSQSSGLGYEQYF,TGTGCCAGCAGTCAGTCCTCAGGGCTCGGCTACGAGCAGTACTTC
TRBV7-2,TRBJ2-2,TRBD2,.,CASSFDRAGGGELFF,TGTGCCAGCAGCTTTGATCGAGCGGGAGGTGGGGAGCTGTTTTTT
TRBV20-1,TRBJ2-7,TRBD1,few,CSAVRDSFEQYF,TGCAGTGCTGTCAGGGACAGCTTTGAGCAGTACTTC
TRBV10-1,TRBJ2-3,.,.,CASSQTQVTDTQYF,TGCGCCAGCAGCCAGACCCAGGTCACAGATACGCAGTATTTT
TRBV12-3/TRBV12-4,TRBJ2-2,.,.,CASSFRTLNTGELFF,TGTGCCAGCAGTTTCAGGACTTTGAACACCGGGGAGCTGTTTTTT
TRBV18,TRBJ2-7,.,few,CASSPYPKSSYEQYF,TGTGCCAGCTCACCCTATCCAAAGAGCTCCTACGAGCAGTACTTC